This T cell receptor (beta chain) was sequenced during a study of cytomegalovirus exposure and HLA in healthy donors. The study drew the donors from its approximately 120-subject validation cohort, separate from the approximately 700-subject first cohort. CDR1 SGHKS and CDR2 YYEKEE come from the germline V gene (reference sequence). CDR3 length equals 13 residues. V was clipped by 0 bases and J by 3 bases, with 6 bases between them. Some clones are missing from TCRdb's copy, which holds only in-frame ones; the method was immunoSEQ multiplex PCR. Of 300,000 to 350,000 clones listed, 88% were seen once; the top ten hold around 0.88%.

The sequenced sample consisted of PBMCs. This receptor was taken from a man aged 25 to 45 in good health and CMV-seronegative. The rearrangement uses TRBV5-5 and TRBJ1-2; D call uncertain. CDR3 DNA sequence: TGTGCCAGCAGCTTGGGGGAGGACTATGGCTACACCTTC. This sequence encodes CASSLGEDYGYTF.